Below are 4 T cell receptor beta chains sequenced from a single sample in a study of beta chain features in type 1 diabetes. Expressed TCRB transcripts were sequenced because the isolated RNA had all been reverse transcribed beforehand. The protocol was immunoSEQ multiplex PCR, while the TCRdb copy is restricted to in-frame clones and leaves out a portion. This table has tens of thousands of clones, under 35% appearing once. Sequencing used stem cell memory CD4+ T cells from blood. Every receptor here comes from a woman aged 18-29 years in good health.

The chain is built from TRBV5-4 and TRBJ2-1, with 7 bases lining up with TRBD1. The ends lost 2 bases at V and 6 bases at J; junction bases unmatched: 8. Per the germline V gene, CDR1 is SGHNT and CDR2 is YYREEE (reference sequence). The CDR3 has 15 amino acids. The CDR3 DNA is TGTGCCAGCAGCTTTTCAGTGACAGGGCCCAATGAGCAGTTCTTC. Protein product: CASSFSVTGPNEQFF.

V gene TRBV7-6 combines with J gene TRBJ2-7; no clear D gene. V dropped 5 bases and J dropped 0 bases, with 11 bases sitting between them. CDR1 is SGHVS and CDR2 is FNYEAQ in the germline V gene. The CDR3 is 14 residues long. CDR3 coding DNA: TGTGCCAGCAGCCTTCGTAGCAGCTCCTACGAGCAGTACTTC. It encodes CASSLRSSSYEQYF.

This clone was seen a few times. The chain carries TRBV6-1 and TRBJ1-2; 8 bases line up with TRBD1. CDR3 length: 14 residues. The trim removed 8 bases at V and 2 bases at J, leaving 7 bases unmatched. Germline lookup yields CDR1 MNHNS and CDR2 SASEGT. The CDR3 nucleotides are TGTGCCAGCTTCCTACAGGGGGGAAACTATGGCTACACCTTC. Protein product: CASFLQGGNYGYTF.

This clone was seen many times. The sample carries other DNA sequences with the same CDR3. The V and J genes are TRBV9 and TRBJ1-2; no clear D gene. The CDR3 consists of 12 residues. V was pared by 2 bases and J by 6 bases, with 8 bases between. Germline V gives CDR1 SGDLS, CDR2 YYNGEE. CDR3 in amino acids: CASSVGRDGYTF. The CDR3 coding sequence is TGTGCCAGCAGCGTCGGGAGGGATGGCTACACCTTC.